Shown below are 12 T cell receptor beta chains from a single sample sequenced in a study of cytomegalovirus exposure and HLA in healthy donors. The PCR employed 60 Vbeta primers together with 13 Jbeta primers. The method was immunoSEQ multiplex PCR; TCRdb's version includes in-frame clones alone and lacks a portion of them. The sample has some 240,000 clones; about 72% are singletons. The sample taken for sequencing was PBMCs. The receptors stem from a male donor in good health and CMV-seronegative.

This clone was found once. The chain joins TRBV28 to TRBJ2-7, with D maybe TRBD1 (6 bases). The CDR3 length is 14 residues. Germline assignment: CDR1 MDHEN and CDR2 SYDVKM. With 7 bases removed from V and 6 bases from J, the gap between germline ends came to 19 bases. The CDR3 DNA is TGTGCCAGCATCCCCCGGGGCAGGGGTGGCGAGCAGTACTTC. It translates to CASIPRGRGGEQYF.

The chain is built from TRBV9 and TRBJ2-3, with 7 bases lining up with TRBD1. This CDR3 is 15 amino acids long. J gave up 1 base and V 2 bases, and 4 bases lay outside the gene matches. The germline V gene encodes CDR1 SGDLS and CDR2 YYNGEE. The CDR3 spells CASSVDRVGTDTQYF. The CDR3 nucleotides read TGTGCCAGCAGCGTCGACAGGGTGGGCACAGATACGCAGTATTTT.

The chain couples TRBV2 to TRBJ2-5, with TRBD2 as a possible D gene (5 bases). Per the germline V gene, CDR1 is SNHLY and CDR2 is FYNNEI. The CDR3 has 11 amino acids. V lost 6 bases to trimming and J lost 5 bases, with 7 bases between them. CDR3 sequence: CASRDFETQYF. The CDR3 DNA reads TGTGCCAGCAGGGACTTCGAGACCCAGTACTTC.

The table lists this clone with a few counts. This rearrangement joins TRBV19 to TRBJ2-1, with D tentatively TRBD2 (6 bases). Germline V lookup: CDR1 LNHDA, CDR2 SQIVND (reference sequence). The V end was cut by 6 bases, the J end by 7 bases, with 16 bases between. The CDR3 consists of 14 residues. CDR3 region: CASRDRDSWNEQFF. The CDR3 DNA reads as TGTGCCAGTAGGGACCGGGACTCATGGAATGAGCAGTTCTTC.

V usage is TRBV9 and J usage is TRBJ2-7; 10 nucleotides align to TRBD2. J was trimmed by 6 bases and V by 4 bases; bases with no gene match: 7. Per the germline V gene, CDR1 is SGDLS and CDR2 is YYNGEE. The length of the CDR3 is 14 residues. CDR3 loop: CASSPHGLAVEQYF. Written as DNA, the CDR3 is TGTGCCAGCAGCCCCCACGGACTAGCGGTCGAGCAGTACTTC. The variable domain in full, completed from reference TRBV9 and TRBJ2-7, reads DSGVTQTPKHLITATGQRVTLRCSPRSGDLSVYWYQQSLDQGLQFLIQYYNGEERAKGNILERFSAQQFPDLHSELNLSSLELGDSALYFCASSPHGLAVEQYFGPGTRLTVT.

As concerns this clone: This CDR3 is also generated by other DNA sequences in the sample. This rearrangement joins TRBV4-1 to TRBJ1-1; 9 positions agree with TRBD1. Looked up from germline, CDR1 is MGHRA and CDR2 is YSYEKL. Trimming took 4 bases from V and 5 from J; bases not matched to a gene: 8. The CDR3 runs 15 residues. The CDR3 sequence: CASSLQGAGGTEAFF. The CDR3 nucleotides are TGCGCCAGCAGCCTACAGGGGGCGGGTGGGACTGAAGCTTTCTTT.

This rearrangement joins TRBV19 to TRBJ2-7; 13 bases fit TRBD2. CDR3 size: 16 residues. CDR1 is LNHDA and CDR2 is SQIVND in the germline V gene (reference sequence). The V segment lost 3 bases and the J segment 2 bases; nucleotides outside the gene matches: 4. CDR3: CASSMGLAGPTYEQYF. The CDR3 DNA reads as TGTGCCAGTAGTATGGGACTAGCGGGACCGACCTACGAGCAGTACTTC.

This rearrangement joins TRBV6-6 to TRBJ1-4, with D possibly TRBD1 on 6 matching bases. The V gene's germline CDR1 is MNHNY and CDR2 SVGAGI (reference sequence). The V end was cut by 6 bases, the J end by 5 bases, with 10 bases between. The CDR3 is 13 residues long. CDR3 sequence (DNA): TGTGCCAGCAGACGGCAGGGGAATGAAAAACTGTTTTTT. It codes for CASRRQGNEKLFF.

The table lists this clone with a few counts. The chain combines TRBV6-5 with TRBJ2-7, with a weak D call TRBD2 (5 bases). Germline-derived CDR1 and CDR2 are MNHEY and SVGAGI. This CDR3 comprises 14 residues. Trimming shortened V by 4 bases and J by 1 base, and 11 bases separated the two germline ends. This CDR3 is CASSFVGISYEQYF. CDR3 coding DNA: TGTGCCAGCAGTTTCGTCGGGATATCCTACGAGCAGTACTTC.

CDR3 nucleotides: TGTGCCAGCAGCGACAGGGGGAGGAACACTGAAGCTTTCTTT. Translating it yields CASSDRGRNTEAFF. The V gene is TRBV2, the J gene TRBJ1-1; TRBD1 matches at 9 bases. Germline-derived CDR1 and CDR2 are SNHLY and FYNNEI. This CDR3 region has 14 residues. J gave up 1 base and V 6 bases, and 3 bases lay outside the gene matches.

The J gene is TRBJ1-4, the V gene TRBV5-1; 10 bases fit TRBD1. Losses at the gene ends were 1 base for V and 7 bases for J; bases not matched to a gene: 4. Germline lookup yields CDR1 SGHRS and CDR2 YFSETQ. This CDR3 is built from 15 residues. The chain's CDR3 is CASSLSGTGVEKLFF. CDR3 DNA: TGCGCCAGCAGCTTGTCCGGGACAGGGGTTGAAAAACTGTTTTTT.

V and J are TRBV15 and TRBJ2-1; TRBD1 agrees at 9 bases. The junction had 12 bases not matched to a gene; V was cut back by 3 bases and J by 6 bases. The CDR3 runs to 17 residues. Germline V CDR1 and CDR2: LNHNV, YYDKDF (reference sequence). CDR3 in DNA: TGTGCCACCAGCAGGCCGTCCCGGGACAGGGTTGGCAATGAGCAGTTCTTC. Protein sequence: CATSRPSRDRVGNEQFF.